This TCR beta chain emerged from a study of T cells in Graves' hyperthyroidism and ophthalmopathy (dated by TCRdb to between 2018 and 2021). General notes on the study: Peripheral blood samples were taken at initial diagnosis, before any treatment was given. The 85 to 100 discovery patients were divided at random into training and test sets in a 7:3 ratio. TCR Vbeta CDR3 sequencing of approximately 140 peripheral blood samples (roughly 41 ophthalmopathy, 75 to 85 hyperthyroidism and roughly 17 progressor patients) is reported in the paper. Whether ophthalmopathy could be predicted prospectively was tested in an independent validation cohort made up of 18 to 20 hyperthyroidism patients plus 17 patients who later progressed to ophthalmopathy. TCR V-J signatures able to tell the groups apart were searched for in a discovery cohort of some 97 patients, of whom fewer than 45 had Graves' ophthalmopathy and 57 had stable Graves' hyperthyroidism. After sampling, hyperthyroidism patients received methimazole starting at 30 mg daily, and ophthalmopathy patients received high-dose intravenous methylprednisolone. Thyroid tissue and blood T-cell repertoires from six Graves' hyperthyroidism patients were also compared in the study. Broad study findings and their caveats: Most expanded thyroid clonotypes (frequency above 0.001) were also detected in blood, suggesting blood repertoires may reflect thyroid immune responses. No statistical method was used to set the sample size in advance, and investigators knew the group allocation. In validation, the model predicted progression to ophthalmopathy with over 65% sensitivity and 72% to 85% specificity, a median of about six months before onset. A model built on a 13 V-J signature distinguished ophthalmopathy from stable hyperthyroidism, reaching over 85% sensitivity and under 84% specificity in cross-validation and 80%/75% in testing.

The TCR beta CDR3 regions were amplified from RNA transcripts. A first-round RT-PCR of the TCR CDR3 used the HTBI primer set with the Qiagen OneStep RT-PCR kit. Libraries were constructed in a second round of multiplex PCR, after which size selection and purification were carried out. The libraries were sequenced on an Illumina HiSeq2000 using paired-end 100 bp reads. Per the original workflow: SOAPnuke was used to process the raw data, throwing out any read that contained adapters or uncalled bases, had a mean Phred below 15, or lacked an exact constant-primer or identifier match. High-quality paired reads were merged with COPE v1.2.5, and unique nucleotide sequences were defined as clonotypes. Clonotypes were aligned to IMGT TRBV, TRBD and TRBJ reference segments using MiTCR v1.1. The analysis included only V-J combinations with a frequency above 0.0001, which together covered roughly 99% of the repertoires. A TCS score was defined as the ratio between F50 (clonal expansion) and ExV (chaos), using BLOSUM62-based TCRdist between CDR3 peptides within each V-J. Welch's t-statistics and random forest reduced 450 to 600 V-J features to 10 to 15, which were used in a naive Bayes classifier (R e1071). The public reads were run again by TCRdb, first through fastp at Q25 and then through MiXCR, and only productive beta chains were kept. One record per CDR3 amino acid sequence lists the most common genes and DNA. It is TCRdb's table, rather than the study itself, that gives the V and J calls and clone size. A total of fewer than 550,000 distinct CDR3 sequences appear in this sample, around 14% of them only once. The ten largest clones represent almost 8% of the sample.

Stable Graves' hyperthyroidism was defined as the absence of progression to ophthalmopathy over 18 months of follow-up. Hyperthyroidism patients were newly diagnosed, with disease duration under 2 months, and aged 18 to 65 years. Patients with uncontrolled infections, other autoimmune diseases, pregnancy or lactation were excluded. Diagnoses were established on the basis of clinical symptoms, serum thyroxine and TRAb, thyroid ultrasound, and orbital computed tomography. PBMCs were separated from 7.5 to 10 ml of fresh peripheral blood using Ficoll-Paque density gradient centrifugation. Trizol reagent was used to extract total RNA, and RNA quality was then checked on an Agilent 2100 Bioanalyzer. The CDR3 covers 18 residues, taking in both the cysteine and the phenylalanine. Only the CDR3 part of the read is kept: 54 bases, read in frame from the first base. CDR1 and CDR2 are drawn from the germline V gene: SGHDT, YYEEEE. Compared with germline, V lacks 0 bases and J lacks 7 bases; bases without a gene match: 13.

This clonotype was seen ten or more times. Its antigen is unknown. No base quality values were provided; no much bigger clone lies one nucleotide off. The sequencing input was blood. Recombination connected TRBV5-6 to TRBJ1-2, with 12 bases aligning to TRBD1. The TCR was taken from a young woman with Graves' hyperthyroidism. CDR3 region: CASSLVLRDRGRQSGYTF. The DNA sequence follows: TGTGCCAGCAGCTTGGTACTTCGGGACAGGGGGCGTCAAAGTGGCTACACCTTC.